This T cell receptor (beta chain) came from a study of blood T cells in healthy people across ages. The CDR3 loop spans 15 amino acids. Germline loops: CDR1 LGHNA, CDR2 YSLEER. Trimming left V 0 bases short and J 2 bases short, with 9 bases between. A second PCR of about 7 to 12 cycles used a sample-barcoded 5' primer and a J-beta primer mix. MiXCR was run by TCRdb on the 5' RACE reads, yielding one entry per CDR3 protein. The sample includes around 1,000,000 distinct CDR3 sequences, under 40% seen only once; the top ten take around 13%. Roughly 10 milliliters was the volume of peripheral blood drawn from each donor.

The sequence derives from a young man in good health. The chain employs TRBV4-3 and TRBJ2-3; D not certain. The material sequenced was blood. CDR3 nucleotides: TGCGCCAGCAGCCAAGATACCCTGAACACAGATACGCAGTATTTT. As protein: CASSQDTLNTDTQYF.